This TCR beta chain was identified in a study of blood T cell repertoires in COVID-19. Overall study: Acute and convalescent COVID-19 specimens originated in the United States, Italy and Spain. T cells, B-cell-depleted T cells, or PBMCs provided the cDNA or gDNA that served as material.

Source study methods: Researchers report that nucleated cell counts were estimated from reference gene primer amplification. Assay: immunoSEQ multiplex PCR; the TCRdb copy retains only in-frame clones and omits some. D and trimming were read from the DNA, whereas the V and J calls and clone size are those reported in that table. The repertoire consists of about 320,000 clones, with 85% occurring once and the leading ten covering 7.2%. Losses at the gene ends were 5 bases for V and 2 bases for J; bases not matched to a gene: 8. The germline gives CDR1 SGHVS, CDR2 FNYEAQ. The length of the CDR3 is 15 residues.

The sequenced sample consisted of peripheral blood. The sequence came from a human donor in a cohort sampled during active COVID-19. This chain connects TRBV7-6 to TRBJ1-1; 7 bases fit TRBD1. The CDR3 loop reads CASSPEQGLNTEAFF. CDR3 DNA: TGTGCCAGCAGCCCTGAACAGGGGCTTAACACTGAAGCTTTCTTT. Using reference TRBV7-6 and TRBJ1-1 for the parts outside the CDR3, the full variable domain is GAGVSQSPRYKVTKRGQDVALRCDPISGHVSLYWYRQALGQGPEFLTYFNYEAQQDKSGLPNDRFSAERPEGSISTLTIQRTEQRDSAMYRCASSPEQGLNTEAFFGQGTRLTVV.